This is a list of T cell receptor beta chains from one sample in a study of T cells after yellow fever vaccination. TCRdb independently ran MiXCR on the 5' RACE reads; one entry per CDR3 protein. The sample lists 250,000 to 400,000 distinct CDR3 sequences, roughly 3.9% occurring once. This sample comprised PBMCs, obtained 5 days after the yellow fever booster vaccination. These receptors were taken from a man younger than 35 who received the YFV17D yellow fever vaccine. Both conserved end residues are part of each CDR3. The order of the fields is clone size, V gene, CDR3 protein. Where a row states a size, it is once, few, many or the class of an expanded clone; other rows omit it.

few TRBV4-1 CASSQERAPRDTLNSPLHF
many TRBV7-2 CASSFTSGLAKNIQYF
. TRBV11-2 CASSFDGVRNEQFF
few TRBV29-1 CSVGKFGTEAFF
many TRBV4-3 CASSQDWQGAVNYGYTF
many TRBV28 CASSSRGQPQHF
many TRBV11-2 CASSESTGGETQYF
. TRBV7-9 CASSLGFLAKNTGELFF
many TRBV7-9 CASSSTGDSNQPQHF
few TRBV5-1 CASSGGQPYNEQFF
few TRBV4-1 CASSSPGQGSYNEQFF
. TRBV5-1 CASRAPGANTEAFF
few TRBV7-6 CASSLAAGENNEQFF
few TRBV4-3 CASSQSEVYNEKLFF
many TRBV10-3 CAISESKGVDGYTF
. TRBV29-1 CSVLGDTNTEAFF
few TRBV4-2 CASSQEGRINTIYF
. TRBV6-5 CASSYSGRGNTIYF
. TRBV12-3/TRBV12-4 CASSLGQGNPDGYTF
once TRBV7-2 CASSLTGGAGELFF
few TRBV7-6 CASSPRGGGGKGEKLFF
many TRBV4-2 CASSQDWRGVYEQYF
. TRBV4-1 CASSPQGRPGTGELFF
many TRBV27 CASSLLAPKWGEQFF
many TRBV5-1 CASGTGLNYGYTF
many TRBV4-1 CASSQEYEETQYF
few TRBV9 CASSVDGTGHQPQHF
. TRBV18 CASSPSADFNYGYTF
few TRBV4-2 CASSQGTDNSPLHF
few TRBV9 CASSEGTGNNEQFF
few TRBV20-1 CSAHIFEGSAETQYF